The clone carrying this T cell receptor (beta chain) showed up many times. Absent ophthalmopathy progression within 18 months defined stable Graves' hyperthyroidism. Participants, patients aged 18 to 65, had newly diagnosed hyperthyroidism with a duration under 2 months. This entry comes from a study of T cells in Graves' hyperthyroidism and ophthalmopathy. Researchers amplified the TCR beta CDR3 regions from RNA transcripts. The study used the HTBI primer set for a first-round RT-PCR of the TCR CDR3. MiXCR, applied by TCRdb to the multiplex PCR reads, yields one record per CDR3 protein. The sample holds hundreds of thousands of distinct CDR3 sequences, about 18% seen once. The length of the CDR3 is 16 residues. Trimming removed 5 bases from V and 6 bases from J; junction bases left unmatched: 11. Germline values: CDR1 SGHVS, CDR2 FQNEAQ.

The genes are TRBV7-8 and TRBJ2-1; 9 bases are shared with TRBD1. The origin of this receptor is a man between 35 and 55 years old with Graves' hyperthyroidism. The sequencing sample was made of blood. The CDR3 sequence is CASSKYRGLLTNEQFF. The CDR3 DNA sequence: TGTGCCAGCAGCAAATACAGGGGGCTCCTCACCAATGAGCAGTTCTTC.